These 14 T cell receptor beta chains originate from one sample sequenced in a study of T cell responses to AZD1222 COVID-19 vaccine. Assay used: immunoSEQ multiplex PCR; TCRdb lists only in-frame clones, some missing. The data hold about 120,000 clones, with approximately 85% observed a single time. This specimen was peripheral blood, taken on day 0 of MenACWY control vaccination. The receptor source for this set is an adult in good health.

The chain links TRBV3-1 (or the pseudogene TRBV3-2) to TRBJ2-5; D is ambiguous. CDR1 and CDR2 (germline): LGHDT, YNNKEL (reference sequence). The CDR3 covers 10 residues. With 6 bases removed from V and 4 bases from J, the gap between germline ends came to 3 bases. This chain's CDR3 is CASSRETQYF. In nucleotides, the CDR3 is TGTGCCAGCAGTCGAGAGACCCAGTACTTC.

V and J are TRBV6-2 or TRBV6-3 and TRBJ1-1, with D perhaps matching TRBD1 (6 bases). The CDR3 is 15 residues long. Trimming removed 5 bases from V and 0 bases from J, with 13 bases in between. The germline V gene encodes CDR1 MNHEY and CDR2 SVGEGT. The CDR3 sequence: CASSPDRSMNTEAFF. DNA of the CDR3: TGTGCCAGCAGTCCCGACAGGTCCATGAACACTGAAGCTTTCTTT.

This sequence joins TRBV2 and TRBJ1-1; 7 bases align to TRBD1. The CDR3 runs to 13 residues. Per germline, CDR1 SNHLY and CDR2 FYNNEI. J gave up 4 bases and V 2 bases, and 1 base lay outside the gene matches. The CDR3 nucleotides are TGTGCCAGCAGTGAAAGGGGGCTCACTGAAGCTTTCTTT. The encoded protein is CASSERGLTEAFF.

V gene TRBV11-2 combines with J gene TRBJ1-1, with TRBD1 identical over 10 bases. This CDR3 has 15 residues. J gave up 5 bases and V 5 bases, and 8 bases lay outside the gene matches. The germline V gene has CDR1 SGHAT and CDR2 FQNNGV. As DNA, the CDR3 is TGTGCCAGCAGCCTCCGGACAGGGGGTATGACTGAAGCTTTCTTT. Translated, it gives CASSLRTGGMTEAFF.

The chain couples TRBV24-1 to TRBJ1-2, with D possibly being TRBD1 (6 bases). The CDR3 has 16 amino acids. From germline, CDR1 is KGHDR and CDR2 SFDVKD. V gave up 4 bases and J gave up 1 base, with 15 bases separating them. The CDR3 region is CATSDERGGGNYGYTF. CDR3 sequence (DNA): TGTGCCACCAGTGACGAAAGGGGGGGCGGTAACTATGGCTACACCTTC.

This chain joins TRBV9 and TRBJ2-7, with 7 bases identical to TRBD1. Trimming removed 4 bases from V and 3 bases from J; junction bases left unmatched: 7. The germline V gene encodes CDR1 SGDLS and CDR2 YYNGEE. The CDR3 length is 14 residues. The CDR3 reads CASSPGTENYEQYF. The CDR3 DNA sequence: TGTGCCAGCAGCCCCGGGACAGAGAACTACGAGCAGTACTTC.

This clone appeared a few times. The chain couples TRBV5-6 to TRBJ1-2; 9 nucleotides agree with TRBD1. The germline V gene has CDR1 SGHDT and CDR2 YYEEEE. This CDR3 contains 19 residues. V was pared by 1 base and J by 1 base, with 14 bases of the junction left unmatched. The CDR3 region is CASSLIGAVGTGFNYGYTF. CDR3 DNA: TGTGCCAGCAGCTTGATAGGGGCCGTGGGGACAGGGTTTAACTATGGCTACACCTTC.

In nucleotides, the CDR3 is TGTGCCACCAGTGATCGAATAAAACAGGAGAACACCGGGGAGCTGTTTTTT. Protein product: CATSDRIKQENTGELFF. V is TRBV24-1 and J is TRBJ2-2; the D gene is possibly TRBD1 (5 bases). This CDR3 has 17 amino acids. V was clipped by 3 bases and J by 1 base, with 14 bases between them. CDR1 and CDR2 from the germline V gene are KGHDR and SFDVKD.

V gene TRBV6-6 combines with J gene TRBJ1-2; D might be TRBD1 (6 bases). V was pared by 0 bases and J by 4 bases, with 12 bases between. This CDR3 spans 15 amino acids. Germline V gene sequence: CDR1 MNHNY, CDR2 SVGAGI (reference sequence). CDR3 protein: CASSYSGGAPYGYTF. CDR3 sequence (DNA): TGTGCCAGCAGTTACTCCGGGGGGGCCCCCTATGGCTACACCTTC.

The rearrangement links TRBV3-1 (or the pseudogene TRBV3-2) to TRBJ2-3; TRBD2 agrees at 9 bases. The germline CDR1 and CDR2 sequences are LGHDT and YNNKEL (reference sequence). This CDR3 is built from 17 residues. V was pared by 2 bases and J by 1 base, with 7 bases of the junction left unmatched. CDR3 nucleotides: TGTGCCAGCAGCCAAAGGGTTTCTAGCGGGGGCACAGATACGCAGTATTTT. Amino acid sequence: CASSQRVSSGGTDTQYF.

The rearrangement uses TRBV5-8 and TRBJ2-7, with TRBD1 as a possible D gene (6 bases). The length of the CDR3 is 16 residues. V was clipped by 2 bases and J by 2 bases, with 17 bases between them. Germline V gives CDR1 SGHTS, CDR2 YDEGEE. The CDR3 protein is CASSLDPDRLTYEQYF. The CDR3 DNA reads as TGTGCCAGCAGCTTAGACCCCGACAGGCTTACCTACGAGCAGTACTTC.

This clone was seen once. The rearrangement uses TRBV4-1 and TRBJ2-3; D is unclear. This CDR3 comprises 15 residues. Trimming stripped 4 bases from V and 0 bases from J, with 11 bases between. The germline gives CDR1 MGHRA, CDR2 YSYEKL. CDR3 in amino acids: CASSLAQMSTDTQYF. CDR3 sequence (DNA): TGCGCCAGCAGCCTGGCGCAGATGAGCACAGATACGCAGTATTTT.

The V and J genes are TRBV5-1 and TRBJ2-2; TRBD1 might be the D (6 bases). Trimming left V 2 bases short and J 5 bases short, with 10 bases between. The CDR3 has 14 amino acids. The germline gives CDR1 SGHRS, CDR2 YFSETQ. The CDR3 DNA reads as TGCGCCAGCAGCTTATCAGGGGTGACCGGGGAGCTGTTTTTT. It codes for CASSLSGVTGELFF.

The chain uses TRBV6-2 or TRBV6-3 and TRBJ1-2; no reliable D call. The CDR3 has 14 residues. Germline lookup yields CDR1 MNHEY and CDR2 SVGEGT. Trimming shortened V by 2 bases and J by 2 bases, and 9 bases separated the two germline ends. This chain's CDR3 is CASSYLVGNYGYTF. CDR3 nucleotides: TGTGCCAGCAGTTACCTAGTTGGCAACTATGGCTACACCTTC.